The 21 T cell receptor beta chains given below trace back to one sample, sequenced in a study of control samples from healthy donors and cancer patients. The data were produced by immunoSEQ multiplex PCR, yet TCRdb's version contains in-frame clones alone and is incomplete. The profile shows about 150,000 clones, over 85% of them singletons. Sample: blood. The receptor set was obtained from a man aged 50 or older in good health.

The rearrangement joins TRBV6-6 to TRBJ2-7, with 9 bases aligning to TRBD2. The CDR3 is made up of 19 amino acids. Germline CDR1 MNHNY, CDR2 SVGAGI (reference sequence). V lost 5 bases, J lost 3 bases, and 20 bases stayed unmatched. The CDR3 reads CASSRRKGGSGSSYYEQYF. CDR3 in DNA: TGTGCCAGCAGTCGGCGGAAGGGGGGTAGCGGGAGCTCGTACTACGAGCAGTACTTC.

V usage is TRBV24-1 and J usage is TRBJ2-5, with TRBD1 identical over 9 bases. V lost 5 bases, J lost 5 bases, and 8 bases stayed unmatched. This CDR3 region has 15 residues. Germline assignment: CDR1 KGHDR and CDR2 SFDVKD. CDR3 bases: TGTGCCACCAGTGTTGCGGGACAGGGAAAGGAGACCCAGTACTTC. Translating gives CATSVAGQGKETQYF.

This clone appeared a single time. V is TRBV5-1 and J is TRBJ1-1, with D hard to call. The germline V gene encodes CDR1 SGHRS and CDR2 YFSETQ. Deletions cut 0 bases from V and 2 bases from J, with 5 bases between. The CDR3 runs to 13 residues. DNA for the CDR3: TGCGCCAGCAGCTTGGCGGAAAACACTGAAGCTTTCTTT. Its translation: CASSLAENTEAFF.

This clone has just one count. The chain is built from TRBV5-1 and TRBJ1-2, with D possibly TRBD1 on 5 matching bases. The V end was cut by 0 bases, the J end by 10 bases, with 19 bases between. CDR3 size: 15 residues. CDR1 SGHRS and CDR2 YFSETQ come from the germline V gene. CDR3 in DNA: TGCGCCAGCAGCTTGGGACCGGCGGGGCCTACGGACTACACCTTC. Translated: CASSLGPAGPTDYTF.

As DNA, the CDR3 is TGTGCCAGCAGCTTAGCCGCAGACCTCTACAATGAGCAGTTCTTC. Translated: CASSLAADLYNEQFF. The genes are TRBV11-3 and TRBJ2-1; no clear D. CDR3 length: 15 amino acids. CDR1 is SGHNT, CDR2 YENEEA, per germline. Trimming took 1 base from V and 3 from J, leaving 10 bases between them.

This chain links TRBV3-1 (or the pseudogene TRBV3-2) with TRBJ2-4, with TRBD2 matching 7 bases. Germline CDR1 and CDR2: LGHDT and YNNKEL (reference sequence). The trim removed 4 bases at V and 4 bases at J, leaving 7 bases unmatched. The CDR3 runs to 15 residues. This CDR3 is CASSPSGTLKNIQYF. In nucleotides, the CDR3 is TGTGCCAGCAGCCCCAGCGGGACCCTAAAAAACATTCAGTACTTC.

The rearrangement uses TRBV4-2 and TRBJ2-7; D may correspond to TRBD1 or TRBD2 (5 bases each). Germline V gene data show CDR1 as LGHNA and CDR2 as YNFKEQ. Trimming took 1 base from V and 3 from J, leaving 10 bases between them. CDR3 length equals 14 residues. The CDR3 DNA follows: TGTGCCAGCAGCCAAGGGGACCACAACTACGAGCAGTACTTC. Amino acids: CASSQGDHNYEQYF.

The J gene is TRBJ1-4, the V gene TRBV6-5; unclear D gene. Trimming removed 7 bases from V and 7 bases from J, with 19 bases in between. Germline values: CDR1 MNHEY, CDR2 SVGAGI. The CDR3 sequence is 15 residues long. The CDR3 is CASTRTWQEGEKLFF. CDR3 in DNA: TGTGCCAGCACCAGAACGTGGCAGGAGGGTGAAAAACTGTTTTTT.

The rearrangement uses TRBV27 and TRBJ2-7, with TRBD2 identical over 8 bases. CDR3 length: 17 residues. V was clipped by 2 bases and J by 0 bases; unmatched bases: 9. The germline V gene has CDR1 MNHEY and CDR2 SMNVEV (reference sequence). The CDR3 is CASSLRSGTRGSYEQYF. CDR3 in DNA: TGTGCCAGCAGTTTAAGGTCCGGGACTAGAGGCTCCTACGAGCAGTACTTC.

The CDR3 here is CASCSGMNQPQHF. The CDR3 DNA follows: TGTGCCAGCTGCTCAGGGATGAATCAGCCCCAGCATTTT. The gene calls are TRBV2 and TRBJ1-5, with D possibly TRBD1 on 5 matching bases. Germline CDR1 is SNHLY and CDR2 is FYNNEI. The CDR3 length is 13 residues. V dropped 8 bases and J dropped 4 bases, with 12 bases sitting between them.

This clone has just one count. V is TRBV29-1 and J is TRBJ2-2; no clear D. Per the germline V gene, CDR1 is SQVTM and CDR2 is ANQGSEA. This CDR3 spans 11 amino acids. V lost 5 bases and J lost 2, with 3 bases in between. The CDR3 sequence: CSVSNTGELFF. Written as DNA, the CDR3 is TGCAGCGTTAGTAACACCGGGGAGCTGTTTTTT.

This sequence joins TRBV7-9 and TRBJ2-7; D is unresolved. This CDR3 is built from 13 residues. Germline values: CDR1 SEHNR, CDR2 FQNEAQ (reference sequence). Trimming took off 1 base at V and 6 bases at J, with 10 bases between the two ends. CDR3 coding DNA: TGTGCCAGCAGCTTAGATCTGGTCTTCGAGCAGTACTTC. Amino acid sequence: CASSLDLVFEQYF.

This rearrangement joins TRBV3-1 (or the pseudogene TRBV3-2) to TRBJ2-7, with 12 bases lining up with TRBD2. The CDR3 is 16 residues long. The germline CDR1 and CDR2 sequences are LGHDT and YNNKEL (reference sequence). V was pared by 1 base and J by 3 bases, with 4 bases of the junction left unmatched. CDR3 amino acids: CASSQVTSGRVYEQYF. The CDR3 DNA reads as TGTGCCAGCAGCCAAGTGACTAGCGGGAGAGTCTACGAGCAGTACTTC.

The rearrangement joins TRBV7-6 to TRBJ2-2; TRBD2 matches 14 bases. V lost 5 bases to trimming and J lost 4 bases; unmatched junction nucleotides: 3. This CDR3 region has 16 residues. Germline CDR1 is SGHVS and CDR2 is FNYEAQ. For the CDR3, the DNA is TGTGCCAGCAGCGTGACTAGCGGGAGGGCCACCGGGGAGCTGTTTTTT. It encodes CASSVTSGRATGELFF.

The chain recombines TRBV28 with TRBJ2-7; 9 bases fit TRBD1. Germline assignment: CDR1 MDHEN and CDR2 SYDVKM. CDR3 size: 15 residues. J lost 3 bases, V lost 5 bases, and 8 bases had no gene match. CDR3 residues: CASSPPTGGIYEQYF. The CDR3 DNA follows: TGTGCCAGCAGTCCACCGACAGGGGGGATCTACGAGCAGTACTTC.

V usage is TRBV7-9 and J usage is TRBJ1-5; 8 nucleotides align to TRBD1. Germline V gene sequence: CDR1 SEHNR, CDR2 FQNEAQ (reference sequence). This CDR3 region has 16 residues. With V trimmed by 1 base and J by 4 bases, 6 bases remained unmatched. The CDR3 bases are TGTGCCAGCAGCTTAGTGACAGGGGTAGGGAATCAGCCCCAGCATTTT. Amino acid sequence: CASSLVTGVGNQPQHF.

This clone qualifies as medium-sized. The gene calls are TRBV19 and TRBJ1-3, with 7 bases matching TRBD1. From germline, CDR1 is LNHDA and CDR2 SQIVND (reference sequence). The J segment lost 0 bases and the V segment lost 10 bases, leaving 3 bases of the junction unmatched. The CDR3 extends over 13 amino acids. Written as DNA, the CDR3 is TGTGCCACGGGACAGCACTCTGGAAACACCATATATTTT. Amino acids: CATGQHSGNTIYF.

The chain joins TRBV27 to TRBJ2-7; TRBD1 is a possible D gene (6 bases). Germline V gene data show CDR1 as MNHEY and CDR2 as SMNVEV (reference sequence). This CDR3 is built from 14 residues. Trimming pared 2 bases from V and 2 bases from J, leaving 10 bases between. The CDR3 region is CASSLNTGTYEQYF. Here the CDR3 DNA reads TGTGCCAGCAGTTTAAATACAGGGACCTACGAGCAGTACTTC.

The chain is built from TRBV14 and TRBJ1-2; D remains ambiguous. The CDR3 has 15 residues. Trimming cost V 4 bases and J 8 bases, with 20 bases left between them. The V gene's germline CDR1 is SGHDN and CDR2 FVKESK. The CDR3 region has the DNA TGTGCCAGCAGCCTTGGGGATCTTGTCCTTCCGGGCTACACCTTC. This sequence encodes CASSLGDLVLPGYTF.

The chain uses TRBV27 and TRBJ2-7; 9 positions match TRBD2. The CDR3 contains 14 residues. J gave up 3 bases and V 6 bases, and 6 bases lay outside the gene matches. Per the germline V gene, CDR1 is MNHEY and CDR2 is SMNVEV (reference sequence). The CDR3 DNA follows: TGTGCCAGCAGACCCATAGCGGGAGTCTACGAGCAGTACTTC. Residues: CASRPIAGVYEQYF.

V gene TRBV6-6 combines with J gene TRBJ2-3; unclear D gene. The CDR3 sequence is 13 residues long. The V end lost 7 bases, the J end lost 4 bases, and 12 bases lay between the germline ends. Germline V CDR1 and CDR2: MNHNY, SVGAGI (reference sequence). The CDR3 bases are TGTGCCAGCAACCGGAACGTCGCAGATACGCAGTATTTT. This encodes CASNRNVADTQYF.